One and the same sample provided the 21 T cell receptor beta chains below, sequenced in a study of graft-versus-host responses after intestinal transplantation. Here immunoSEQ multiplex PCR was the method, and the copy in TCRdb shows in-frame clones only, minus some. The sample has over 90,000 clones, 93% seen once. The antigens these receptors bind are not known. Sequencing was performed on unstimulated CD8+ T cells sorted from spleen or lymph node cells, taken before intestinal transplant. The receptors were gathered from a human donor who received an intestinal transplant.

CDR3 nucleotides: TGTGCCAGCAGCTTTACGGGTGAAAGTGGAAACACCATATATTTT. Residues: CASSFTGESGNTIYF. The chain couples TRBV7-2 to TRBJ1-3; no firm D call. Germline V lookup: CDR1 SGHTA, CDR2 FQGNSA. Trimming removed 3 bases at V and 3 bases at J, with 12 bases between. This CDR3 is built from 15 residues.

The chain carries TRBV9 and TRBJ2-1, with D perhaps TRBD2 (5 bases). The CDR3 has 11 amino acids. The V gene lost 3 bases and the J gene lost 9 bases, with 7 bases spanning the gap. The germline V gene has CDR1 SGDLS and CDR2 YYNGEE. DNA for the CDR3: TGTGCCAGCAGCGGCGAGGGTGAGCAGTTCTTC. Its protein is CASSGEGEQFF.

The chain joins TRBV4-1 to TRBJ2-1; 9 positions match TRBD2. The V gene end was trimmed by 4 bases and the J gene end by 6 bases; junction bases not matched to a gene: 7. This CDR3 contains 15 residues. Looked up from germline, CDR1 is MGHRA and CDR2 is YSYEKL. The CDR3 nucleotides are TGCGCCAGCAGCCCCTTGGCGGGGGGGACCAATGAGCAGTTCTTC. As protein: CASSPLAGGTNEQFF.

The chain combines TRBV10-2 with TRBJ2-1; D is uncertain. Germline V gene sequence: CDR1 WSHSY, CDR2 SAAADI. The CDR3 has 14 amino acids. V lost 2 bases and J lost 5, with 10 bases in between. The CDR3 protein is CASSEVSPNNEQFF. The CDR3 DNA follows: TGCGCCAGCAGTGAGGTCAGTCCAAACAATGAGCAGTTCTTC.

The rearrangement links TRBV5-4 to TRBJ1-2; 8 bases are shared with TRBD1. The length of the CDR3 is 13 residues. The J segment lost 6 bases and the V segment lost 4 bases, leaving 5 bases of the junction unmatched. Per the germline V gene, CDR1 is SGHNT and CDR2 is YYREEE (reference sequence). The CDR3 coding sequence is TGTGCCAGCAGCCCGGACAGGGAGCATGGCTACACCTTC. Protein product: CASSPDREHGYTF.

This rearrangement joins TRBV6-1 to TRBJ1-4; D gene unclear. The CDR3 is 13 amino acids. The V end was cut by 2 bases, the J end by 8 bases, with 9 bases between. Germline CDR1 is MNHNS and CDR2 is SASEGT. In DNA form, the CDR3 reads TGTGCCAGCAGTGAACTGGGAGGGGAAAAACTGTTTTTT. Encoded protein: CASSELGGEKLFF.

This clone was seen a single time. CDR3 in amino acids: CASTAGGGAYNEQFF. CDR3 nucleotides: TGTGCCAGTACAGCCGGGGGGGGCGCCTACAATGAGCAGTTCTTC. The chain carries TRBV19 and TRBJ2-1; TRBD2 aligns across 8 bases. V dropped 7 bases and J dropped 2; count of bases not matched to a gene: 7. Per the germline V gene, CDR1 is LNHDA and CDR2 is SQIVND (reference sequence). The CDR3 totals 15 residues.

This clone was recorded only once. The chain employs TRBV2 and TRBJ2-7, with D possibly matching TRBD1 (6 bases). Germline V gene data show CDR1 as SNHLY and CDR2 as FYNNEI. Trimming took 8 bases from V and 2 from J, leaving 16 bases between them. The CDR3 covers 14 residues. CDR3 sequence: CASVGVGQPYEQYF. CDR3 nucleotide sequence: TGTGCCAGCGTTGGAGTGGGACAACCCTACGAGCAGTACTTC.

This rearrangement joins TRBV4-2 to TRBJ1-5, with D maybe TRBD1 (5 bases). CDR1 LGHNA and CDR2 YNFKEQ come from the germline V gene. The CDR3 runs 16 residues. V lost 1 base and J 0 bases, leaving 10 bases between the germline ends. The CDR3 sequence: CASSQVSGASNQPQHF. In DNA, the CDR3 is TGTGCCAGCAGCCAAGTCAGTGGGGCTAGCAATCAGCCCCAGCATTTT.

This clone was seen just once. The chain recombines TRBV2 with TRBJ2-1; D not certain. V lost 4 bases, J lost 6 bases, and 13 bases lay in between. Germline V gives CDR1 SNHLY, CDR2 FYNNEI. This CDR3 has 14 residues. The CDR3 loop is CASSASAPSNEQFF. CDR3 DNA sequence: TGTGCCAGCAGTGCTAGTGCCCCTTCCAATGAGCAGTTCTTC.

CDR3 DNA sequence: TGCGCCAGCAGCTGGACAGGGCCCAATGAAAAACTGTTTTTT. It yields the protein CASSWTGPNEKLFF. The genes are TRBV5-1 and TRBJ1-4; the match to TRBD1 covers 8 bases. The length of the CDR3 is 14 residues. In germline, CDR1 is SGHRS, CDR2 YFSETQ. The V gene end was trimmed by 3 bases and the J gene end by 5 bases; junction bases not matched to a gene: 3.

The rearrangement links TRBV4-1 to TRBJ2-3; TRBD2 is a possible D gene (6 bases). The ends were cut back, 3 bases at V and 2 bases at J, with 15 bases in the middle. The CDR3 sequence is 16 residues long. Per the germline V gene, CDR1 is MGHRA and CDR2 is YSYEKL. CDR3 loop: CASSHGFREVTDTQYF. The CDR3 coding sequence is TGCGCCAGCAGCCATGGATTCAGGGAGGTCACAGATACGCAGTATTTT.

The chain has TRBV5-5 and TRBJ2-3; possibly TRBD1 or TRBD2 for D (5 bases each). The CDR3 consists of 13 residues. Germline V lookup: CDR1 SGHKS, CDR2 YYEKEE (reference sequence). The V gene lost 5 bases and the J gene lost 2 bases, with 9 bases spanning the gap. The CDR3, as DNA: TGTGCCAGCAGTTGGGACCTCACAGATACGCAGTATTTT. This codes for CASSWDLTDTQYF.

The chain has TRBV6-5 and TRBJ2-7, with D uncertain. Per the germline V gene, CDR1 is MNHEY and CDR2 is SVGAGI. The CDR3 covers 15 residues. Trimming removed 0 bases from V and 3 bases from J, with 12 bases in between. CDR3 DNA: TGTGCCAGCAGTTACTCGCACACCCCAGGCTACGAGCAGTACTTC. This codes for CASSYSHTPGYEQYF.

The chain is built from TRBV15 and TRBJ1-1; perhaps TRBD1 as D (6 bases). Trimming cost V 4 bases and J 4 bases, with 13 bases left between them. This CDR3 has 14 amino acids. The V gene's germline CDR1 is LNHNV and CDR2 YYDKDF (reference sequence). CDR3 nucleotide sequence: TGTGCCACCAGCATTGAGAGGGGGGGCACTGAAGCTTTCTTT. This encodes CATSIERGGTEAFF.

The genes are TRBV4-1 and TRBJ2-5; D remains ambiguous. This CDR3 region has 13 residues. Per germline, CDR1 MGHRA and CDR2 YSYEKL. Trimming shortened V by 3 bases and J by 2 bases, and 7 bases separated the two germline ends. Here the CDR3 reads CASSQWGQETQYF. The CDR3 DNA reads as TGCGCCAGCAGCCAGTGGGGACAAGAGACCCAGTACTTC.

This chain links TRBV9 with TRBJ2-1, with 9 bases lining up with TRBD2. V dropped 3 bases and J dropped 9; count of bases not matched to a gene: 13. The CDR3 consists of 16 residues. Germline V CDR1 and CDR2: SGDLS, YYNGEE. CDR3 loop: CASSADISGGYVEQFF. The CDR3 DNA reads as TGTGCCAGCAGCGCCGACATTAGCGGGGGCTACGTTGAGCAGTTCTTC. Variable domain in full (rest from reference TRBV9 and TRBJ2-1): DSGVTQTPKHLITATGQRVTLRCSPRSGDLSVYWYQQSLDQGLQFLIQYYNGEERAKGNILERFSAQQFPDLHSELNLSSLELGDSALYFCASSADISGGYVEQFFGPGTRLTVL.

The chain joins TRBV4-2 to TRBJ1-6; tentatively, D is TRBD1 (5 bases). Germline V CDR1 and CDR2: LGHNA, YNFKEQ. V lost 0 bases, J lost 7 bases, and 10 bases lay in between. This CDR3 is 15 amino acids long. The CDR3 DNA is TGTGCCAGCAGCCAAGATGAGGGACTAAATTCACCCCTCCACTTT. It translates to CASSQDEGLNSPLHF.

The V gene is TRBV6-1, the J gene TRBJ1-1; D unresolved. This CDR3 has 13 residues. Per germline, CDR1 MNHNS and CDR2 SASEGT. Trimming stripped 2 bases from V and 6 bases from J, with 10 bases between. CDR3 sequence: CASSEFYGAEAFF. CDR3 DNA: TGTGCCAGCAGTGAATTCTACGGGGCTGAAGCTTTCTTT.

CDR3 DNA: TGTGCCAGCAGCTTGATGAACGGACTAGCGGGGGACTACGAGCAGTACTTC. Amino acids: CASSLMNGLAGDYEQYF. V gene TRBV13 combines with J gene TRBJ2-7; 13 nucleotides line up with TRBD2. This CDR3 contains 17 residues. Germline values: CDR1 PRHDT, CDR2 FYEKMQ (reference sequence). The trim removed 3 bases at V and 3 bases at J, leaving 8 bases unmatched.

The CDR3 DNA reads as TGTGCCAGCAGGAGGGGTTGGCGCGGGGAGCTGTTTTTT. The encoded protein is CASRRGWRGELFF. The V gene is TRBV9, the J gene TRBJ2-2, with D perhaps matching TRBD1 or TRBD2 (5 bases each). The V end was cut by 5 bases, the J end by 7 bases, with 12 bases between. Germline CDR1 is SGDLS and CDR2 is YYNGEE. CDR3 length equals 13 residues.